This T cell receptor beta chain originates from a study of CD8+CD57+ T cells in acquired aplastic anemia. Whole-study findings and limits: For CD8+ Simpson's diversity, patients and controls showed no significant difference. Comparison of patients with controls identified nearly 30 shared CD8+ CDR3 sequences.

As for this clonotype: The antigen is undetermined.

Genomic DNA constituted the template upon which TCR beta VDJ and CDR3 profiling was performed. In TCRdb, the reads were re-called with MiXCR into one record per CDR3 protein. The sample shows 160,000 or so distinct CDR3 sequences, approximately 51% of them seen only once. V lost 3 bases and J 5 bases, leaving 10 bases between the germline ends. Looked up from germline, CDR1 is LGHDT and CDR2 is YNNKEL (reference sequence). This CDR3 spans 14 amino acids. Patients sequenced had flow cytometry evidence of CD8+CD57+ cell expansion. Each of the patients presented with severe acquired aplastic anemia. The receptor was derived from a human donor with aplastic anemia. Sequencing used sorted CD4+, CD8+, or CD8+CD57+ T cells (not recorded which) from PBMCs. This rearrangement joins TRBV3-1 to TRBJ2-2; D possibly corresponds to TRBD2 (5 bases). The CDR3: CASSHRGPTGELFF. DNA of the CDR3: TGTGCCAGCAGCCACCGGGGTCCGACCGGGGAGCTGTTTTTT.